This T cell receptor (beta chain) was retrieved from a study of T cell repertoires in cytomegalovirus infection. Turning to the study itself: As its CMV epitopes, the study selected recently identified HLA-C-restricted and well-studied HLA-B-restricted targets. Evidence of both CMV infection and a matching HLA type came from public TCR beta signatures. Study outcomes and limitations: Dominating the ex vivo response were TCR beta clonotypes that were CMV-specific and HLA-C-restricted.

This CDR3 contains 15 residues. Trimming took 7 bases from V and 6 from J; bases not matched to a gene: 13. Ten or more counts support this clonotype. Its antigen is undetermined. One entry per CDR3 protein results from TCRdb running MiXCR on the reads. Among some 920,000 distinct CDR3 sequences, 30% to 40% were seen once, and the ten largest hold about an eighth. This chain joins TRBV12-3 or TRBV12-4 and TRBJ2-7; 9 nucleotides match TRBD1. Source: cultured CD8+ T cells from PBMCs, taken from culture after CMV antigen stimulation. The sequence came from a human donor in good health (CMV status not recorded). Some clones in this sample may be carry-over from other donors' samples. In DNA, the CDR3 is TGTGCCAGCACTTTTAGGGGACAGGGTGTCGGCGAGCAGTACTTC. This gives the protein CASTFRGQGVGEQYF.